This TCR beta chain was sequenced during a study of blood T cell repertoires in COVID-19. Study details: Donors in the United States, Italy and Spain gave samples during acute or convalescent COVID-19. Sample material is recorded as cDNA or gDNA derived from T cells, B-cell-depleted T cells, or PBMCs.

The CDR3 totals 17 residues. CDR1 LNHDA and CDR2 SQIVND come from the germline V gene (reference sequence). The junction had 19 bases not matched to a gene; V was cut back by 10 bases and J by 3 bases. Per the original data handling: Amplified reference gene primers provided the basis for estimating nucleated cell counts. TCRdb keeps only in-frame clones here, not all; method: immunoSEQ multiplex PCR. The V and J calls and clone size were taken over from that table, and D and trimming were inferred from the DNA. The table records tens of thousands of clones, approximately 92% of them present only once.

The sequenced sample consisted of peripheral blood. The rearrangement uses TRBV19 and TRBJ2-3; TRBD2 matches at 7 bases. This sequence was found in a woman in her fifties or sixties with active COVID-19. This chain's CDR3 is CATKGSRLAEMTDTQYF. The CDR3 DNA reads as TGTGCCACTAAAGGGAGTCGACTAGCCGAAATGACAGATACGCAGTATTTT.